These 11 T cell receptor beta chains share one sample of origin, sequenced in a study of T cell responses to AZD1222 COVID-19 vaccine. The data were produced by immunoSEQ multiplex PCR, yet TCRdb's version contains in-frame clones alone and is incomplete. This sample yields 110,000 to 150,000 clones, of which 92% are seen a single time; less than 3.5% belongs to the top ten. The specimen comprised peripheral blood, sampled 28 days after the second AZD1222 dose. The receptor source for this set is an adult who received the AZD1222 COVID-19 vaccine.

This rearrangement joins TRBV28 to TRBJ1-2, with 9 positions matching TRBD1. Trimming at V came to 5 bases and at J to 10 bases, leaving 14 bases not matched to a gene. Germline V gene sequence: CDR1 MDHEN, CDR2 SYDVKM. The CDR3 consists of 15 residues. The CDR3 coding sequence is TGTGCCAGCAGTACGGCGGGACAGGGACAGAATCCCTACACCTTC. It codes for CASSTAGQGQNPYTF.

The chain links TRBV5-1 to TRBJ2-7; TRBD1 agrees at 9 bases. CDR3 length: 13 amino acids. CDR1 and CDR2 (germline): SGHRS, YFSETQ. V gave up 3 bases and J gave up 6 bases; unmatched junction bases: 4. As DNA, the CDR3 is TGCGCCAGCAGCTGGACAGGGGCCCGCGAGCAGTACTTC. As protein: CASSWTGAREQYF.

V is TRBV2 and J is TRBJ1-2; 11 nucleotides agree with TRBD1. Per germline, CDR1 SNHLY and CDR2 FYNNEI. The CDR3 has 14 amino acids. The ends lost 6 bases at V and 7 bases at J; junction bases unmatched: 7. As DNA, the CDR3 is TGTGCCAGCAGCCTGGACAGGGGGCGGTTTGGCTACACCTTC. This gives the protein CASSLDRGRFGYTF.

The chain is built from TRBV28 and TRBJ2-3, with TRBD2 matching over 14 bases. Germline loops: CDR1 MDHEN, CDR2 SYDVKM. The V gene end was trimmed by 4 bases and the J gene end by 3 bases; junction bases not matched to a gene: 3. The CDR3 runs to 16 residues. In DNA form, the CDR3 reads TGTGCCAGCAGTTCTGGACTAGCGGGAGGAACAGATACGCAGTATTTT. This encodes CASSSGLAGGTDTQYF.

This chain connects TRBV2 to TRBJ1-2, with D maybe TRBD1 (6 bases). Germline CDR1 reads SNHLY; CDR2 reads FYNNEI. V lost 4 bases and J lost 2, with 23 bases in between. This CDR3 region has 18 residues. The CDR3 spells CASSGATLTGLQNYGYTF. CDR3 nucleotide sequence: TGTGCCAGCAGTGGGGCGACCCTGACAGGACTCCAAAACTATGGCTACACCTTC.

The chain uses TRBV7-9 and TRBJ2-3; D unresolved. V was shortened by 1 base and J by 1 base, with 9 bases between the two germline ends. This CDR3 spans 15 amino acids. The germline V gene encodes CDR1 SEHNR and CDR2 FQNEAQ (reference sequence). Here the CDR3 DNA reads TGTGCCAGCAGCTTAGTGCTGGGTGGCACAGATACGCAGTATTTT. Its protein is CASSLVLGGTDTQYF.

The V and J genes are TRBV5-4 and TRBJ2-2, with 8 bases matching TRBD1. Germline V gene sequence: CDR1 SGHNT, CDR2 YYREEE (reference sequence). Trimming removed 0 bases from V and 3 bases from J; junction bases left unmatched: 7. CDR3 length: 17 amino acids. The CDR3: CASSLAAGGWDTGELFF. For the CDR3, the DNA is TGTGCCAGCAGCTTGGCAGCAGGGGGCTGGGACACCGGGGAGCTGTTTTTT.

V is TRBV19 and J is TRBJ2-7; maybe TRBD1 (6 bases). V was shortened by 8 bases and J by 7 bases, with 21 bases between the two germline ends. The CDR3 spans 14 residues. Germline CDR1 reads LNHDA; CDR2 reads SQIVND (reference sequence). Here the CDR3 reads CASHPGTPLGEQYF. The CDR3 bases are TGTGCCAGTCACCCCGGGACACCTCTCGGGGAGCAGTACTTC.

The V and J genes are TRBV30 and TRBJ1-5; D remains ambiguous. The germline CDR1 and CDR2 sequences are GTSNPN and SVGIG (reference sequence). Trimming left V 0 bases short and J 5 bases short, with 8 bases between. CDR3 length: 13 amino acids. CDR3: CAWSVQEDQPQHF. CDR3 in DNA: TGTGCCTGGAGTGTGCAGGAGGATCAGCCCCAGCATTTT.

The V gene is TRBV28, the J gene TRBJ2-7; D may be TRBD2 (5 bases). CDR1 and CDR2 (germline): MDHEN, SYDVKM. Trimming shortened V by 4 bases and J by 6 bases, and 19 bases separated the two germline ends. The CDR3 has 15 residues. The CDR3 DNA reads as TGTGCCAGCAGTTCCCCCCCGGGGTTCCGAATCGAGCAGTACTTC. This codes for CASSSPPGFRIEQYF.

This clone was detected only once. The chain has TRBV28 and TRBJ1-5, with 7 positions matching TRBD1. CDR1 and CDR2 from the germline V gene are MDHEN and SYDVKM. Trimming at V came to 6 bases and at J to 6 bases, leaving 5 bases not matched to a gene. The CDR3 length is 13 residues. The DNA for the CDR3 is TGTGCCAGCAGCACCCAGGGGGGTCAGCCCCAGCATTTT. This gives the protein CASSTQGGQPQHF. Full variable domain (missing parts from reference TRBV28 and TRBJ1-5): DVKVTQSSRYLVKRTGEKVFLECVQDMDHENMFWYRQDPGLGLRLIYFSYDVKMKEKGDIPEGYSVSREKKERFSLILESASTNQTSMYLCASSTQGGQPQHFGDGTRLSIL.